This T cell receptor (beta chain) is drawn from a study of T cell responses to AZD1222 COVID-19 vaccine. V trimming: 0 bases; J trimming: 5 bases; junction bases outside the gene matches: 1. This CDR3 is 15 amino acids long. CDR1 and CDR2 (germline): SGHVS, FNYEAQ. Repertoires were generated with immunoSEQ multiplex PCR, while TCRdb's copy carries only in-frame clones and drops some. The sample carries around 130,000 clones, 85% to 95% recorded once. The chain carries TRBV7-6 and TRBJ2-3, with 11 nucleotides matching TRBD1. The sequence was obtained from an adult in good health. The input for sequencing was peripheral blood, taken on day 0 of AZD1222 vaccination. As DNA, the CDR3 is TGTGCCAGCAGCTTAGCCGGGACAGGGGGAGATACGCAGTATTTT. Translated, it gives CASSLAGTGGDTQYF.